This T cell receptor beta chain originates from a study of cytomegalovirus exposure and HLA in healthy donors. Study-wide context: From HLA-typed donors, an early data release held approximately 85 million unique TCRs. Study observations and caveats: Being indistinguishable, some V segments were excluded, TRBV6-2 and TRBV6-3 among them. One cluster of highly shared sequence variants probably arose as a sequencing artifact.

From germline, CDR1 is KGHSH and CDR2 LQKENI. The CDR3 is 14 amino acids. Germline trimming cut 5 bases from V and 7 bases from J; bases unmatched to any gene: 8. A note on this clone: Its antigen is as yet unknown.

A multiplex PCR was run with 60 Vbeta primers and 13 Jbeta primers. In the authors' workflow: Later, roughly 80 million unique TCR beta chains were counted in an analysis, and about 10 million of them were shared. The method was immunoSEQ multiplex PCR; TCRdb's version includes in-frame clones alone and lacks a portion of them. V, J and clone size are taken as reported in that table, and D and trimming were inferred from the DNA itself. In the table there are more than 75,000 clones, 70% to 85% of which are singletons. The sample taken for sequencing was PBMCs. J is TRBJ2-1 and V is TRBV18, with 7 bases aligning to TRBD1. The receptor was isolated from a man aged 25 to 40 in good health and CMV-seronegative. This chain's CDR3 is CASSERGLGNEQFF. The CDR3 nucleotides read TGTGCCAGCTCAGAGAGGGGGCTTGGTAATGAGCAGTTCTTC. The full variable domain, completed using reference TRBV18 and TRBJ2-1, is NAGVMQNPRHLVRRRGQEARLRCSPMKGHSHVYWYRQLPEEGLKFMVYLQKENIIDESGMPKERFSAEFPKEGPSILRIQQVVRGDSAAYFCASSERGLGNEQFFGPGTRLTVL.